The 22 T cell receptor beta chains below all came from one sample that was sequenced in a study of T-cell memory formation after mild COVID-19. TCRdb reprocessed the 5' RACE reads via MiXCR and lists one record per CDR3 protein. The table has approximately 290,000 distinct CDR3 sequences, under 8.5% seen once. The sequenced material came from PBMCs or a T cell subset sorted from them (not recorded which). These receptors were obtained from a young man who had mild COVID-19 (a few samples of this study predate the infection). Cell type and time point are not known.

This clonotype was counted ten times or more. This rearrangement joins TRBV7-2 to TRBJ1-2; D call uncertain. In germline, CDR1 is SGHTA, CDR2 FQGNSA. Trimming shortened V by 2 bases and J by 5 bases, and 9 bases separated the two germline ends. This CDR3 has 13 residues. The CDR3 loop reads CASSLWAAYGYTF. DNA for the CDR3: TGTGCCAGCAGCTTATGGGCAGCGTATGGCTACACCTTC.

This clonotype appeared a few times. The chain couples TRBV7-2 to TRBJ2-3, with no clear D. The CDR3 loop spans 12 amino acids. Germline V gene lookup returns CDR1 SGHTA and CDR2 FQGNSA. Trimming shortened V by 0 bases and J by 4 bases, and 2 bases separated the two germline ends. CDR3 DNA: TGTGCCAGCAGCTTAGCCCCAGATACGCAGTATTTT. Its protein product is CASSLAPDTQYF.

CDR3 in amino acids: CASSPFAGGDEQYF. The CDR3 DNA reads as TGTGCCAGCAGCCCTTTTGCGGGGGGCGACGAGCAGTACTTC. The chain joins TRBV7-3 to TRBJ2-7; 8 nucleotides agree with TRBD2. The germline V gene encodes CDR1 SGHTA and CDR2 FQGTGA. The ends lost 5 bases at V and 5 bases at J; junction bases unmatched: 8. The CDR3 is 14 amino acids.

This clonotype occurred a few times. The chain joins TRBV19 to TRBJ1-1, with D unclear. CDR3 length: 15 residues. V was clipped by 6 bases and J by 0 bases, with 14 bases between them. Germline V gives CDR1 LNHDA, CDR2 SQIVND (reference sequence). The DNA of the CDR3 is TGTGCCAGTAGGTCTCCCCAGACCGTGAACACTGAAGCTTTCTTT. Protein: CASRSPQTVNTEAFF.

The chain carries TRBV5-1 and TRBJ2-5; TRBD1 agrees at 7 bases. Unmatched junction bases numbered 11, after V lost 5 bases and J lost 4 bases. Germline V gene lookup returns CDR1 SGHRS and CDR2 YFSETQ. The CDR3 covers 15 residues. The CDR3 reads CASRARGSMRETQYF. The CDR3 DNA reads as TGCGCCAGCAGGGCCAGGGGGTCTATGCGAGAGACCCAGTACTTC.

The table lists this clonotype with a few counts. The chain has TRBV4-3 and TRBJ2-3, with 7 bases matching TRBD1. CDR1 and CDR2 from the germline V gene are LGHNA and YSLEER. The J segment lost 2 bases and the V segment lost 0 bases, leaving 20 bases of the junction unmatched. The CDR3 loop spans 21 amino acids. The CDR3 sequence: CASSQDPDFTGQTITTDTQYF. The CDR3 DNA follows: TGCGCCAGCAGCCAAGATCCGGACTTTACGGGACAGACCATCACCACAGATACGCAGTATTTT.

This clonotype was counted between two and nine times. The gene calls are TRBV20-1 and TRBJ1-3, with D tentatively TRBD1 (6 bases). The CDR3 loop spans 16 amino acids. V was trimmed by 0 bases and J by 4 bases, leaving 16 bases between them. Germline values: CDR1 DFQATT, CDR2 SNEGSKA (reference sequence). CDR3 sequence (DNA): TGCAGTGCTAGAGAAGTGGACTCAGGGGAAGGAAACACCATATATTTT. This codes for CSAREVDSGEGNTIYF.

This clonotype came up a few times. For the CDR3, the DNA is TGCGCCAGCAGCGGCGGGGTGTTACCACACAATGAGCAGTTCTTC. Amino acids: CASSGGVLPHNEQFF. The genes are TRBV5-1 and TRBJ2-1; maybe TRBD2 (6 bases). V lost 4 bases and J 5 bases, leaving 16 bases between the germline ends. Germline V gene lookup returns CDR1 SGHRS and CDR2 YFSETQ. This CDR3 spans 15 amino acids.

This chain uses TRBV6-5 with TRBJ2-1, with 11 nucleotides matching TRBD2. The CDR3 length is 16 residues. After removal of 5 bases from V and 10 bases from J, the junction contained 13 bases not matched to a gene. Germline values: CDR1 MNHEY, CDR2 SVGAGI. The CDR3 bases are TGTGCCAGCAGTCGGCCCGGGACTAGCGGCCTCGAAGAGCAGTTCTTC. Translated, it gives CASSRPGTSGLEEQFF.

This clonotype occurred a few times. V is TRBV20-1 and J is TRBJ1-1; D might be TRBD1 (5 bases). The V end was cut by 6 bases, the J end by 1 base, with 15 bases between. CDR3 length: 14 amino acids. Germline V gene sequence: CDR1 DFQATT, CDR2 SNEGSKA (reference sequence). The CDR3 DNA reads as TGCAGTGCAAAATCCGGGGGAGCGAACACTGAAGCTTTCTTT. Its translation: CSAKSGGANTEAFF.

CDR3 DNA: TGCGCCAGCAGCTCTCAGAGGGGAGATACGCAGTATTTT. It encodes CASSSQRGDTQYF. This sequence joins TRBV5-1 and TRBJ2-3; possibly TRBD1 or TRBD2 for D (5 bases each). CDR3 length: 13 residues. V was pared by 3 bases and J by 5 bases, with 10 bases between. The germline CDR1 and CDR2 sequences are SGHRS and YFSETQ.

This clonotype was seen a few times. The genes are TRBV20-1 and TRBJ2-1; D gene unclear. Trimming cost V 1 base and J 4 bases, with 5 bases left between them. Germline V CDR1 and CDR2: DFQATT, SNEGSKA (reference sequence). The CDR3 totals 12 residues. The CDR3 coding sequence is TGCAGTGCTAGAGCCGGGTACAATGAGCAGTTCTTC. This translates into CSARAGYNEQFF.

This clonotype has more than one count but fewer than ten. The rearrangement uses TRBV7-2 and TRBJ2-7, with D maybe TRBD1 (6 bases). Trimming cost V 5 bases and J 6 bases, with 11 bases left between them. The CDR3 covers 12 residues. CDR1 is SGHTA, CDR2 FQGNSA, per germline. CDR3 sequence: CASSMTGREQYF. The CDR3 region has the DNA TGTGCCAGCAGCATGACAGGTCGCGAGCAGTACTTC.

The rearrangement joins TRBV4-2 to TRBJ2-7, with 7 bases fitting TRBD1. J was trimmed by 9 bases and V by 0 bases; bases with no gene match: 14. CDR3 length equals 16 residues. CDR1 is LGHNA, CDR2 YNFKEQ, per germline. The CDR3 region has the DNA TGTGCCAGCAGCCAAGATAGAGGGGGCTCTCTACGAGGGCAGTACTTC. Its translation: CASSQDRGGSLRGQYF.

CDR3 sequence reads: CASSTGTSGRREQYF. The CDR3, as DNA: TGTGCCAGCAGCACAGGGACTAGCGGGAGACGCGAGCAGTACTTC. The chain employs TRBV7-2 and TRBJ2-7; 14 nucleotides match TRBD2. Looked up from germline, CDR1 is SGHTA and CDR2 is FQGNSA. The ends lost 5 bases at V and 6 bases at J; junction bases unmatched: 6. The CDR3 is 15 residues long.

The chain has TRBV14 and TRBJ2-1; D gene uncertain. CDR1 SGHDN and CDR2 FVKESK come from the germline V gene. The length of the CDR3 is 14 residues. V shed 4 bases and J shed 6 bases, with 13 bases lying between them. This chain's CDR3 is CASSPPTNTNEQFF. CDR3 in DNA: TGTGCCAGCAGCCCACCGACGAATACCAATGAGCAGTTCTTC.

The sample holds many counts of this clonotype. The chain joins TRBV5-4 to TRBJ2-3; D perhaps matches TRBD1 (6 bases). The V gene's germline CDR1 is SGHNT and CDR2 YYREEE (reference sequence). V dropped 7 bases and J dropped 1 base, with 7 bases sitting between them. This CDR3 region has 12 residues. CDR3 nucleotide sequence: TGTGCCAGCCACAGGGGCACAGATACGCAGTATTTT. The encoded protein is CASHRGTDTQYF.

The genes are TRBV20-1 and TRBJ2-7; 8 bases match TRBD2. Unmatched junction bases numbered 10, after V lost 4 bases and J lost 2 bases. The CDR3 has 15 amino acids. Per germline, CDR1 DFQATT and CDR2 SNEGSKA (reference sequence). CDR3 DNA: TGCAGTGCTACCCCAAGTAGCGGGGCGACCTACGAGCAGTACTTC. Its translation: CSATPSSGATYEQYF.

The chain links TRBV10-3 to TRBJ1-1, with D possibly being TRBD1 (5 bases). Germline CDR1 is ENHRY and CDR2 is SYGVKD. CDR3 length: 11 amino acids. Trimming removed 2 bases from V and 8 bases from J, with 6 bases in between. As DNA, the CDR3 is TGTGCCATCAGTGAGAGACAGGAAGCTTTCTTT. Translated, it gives CAISERQEAFF.

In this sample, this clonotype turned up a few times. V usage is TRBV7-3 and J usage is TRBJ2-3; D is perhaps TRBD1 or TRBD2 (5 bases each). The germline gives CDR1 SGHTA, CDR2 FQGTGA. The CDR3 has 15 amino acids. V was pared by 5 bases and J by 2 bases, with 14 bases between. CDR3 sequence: CASSPITGTTDTQYF. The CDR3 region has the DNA TGTGCCAGCAGCCCGATTACGGGGACCACAGATACGCAGTATTTT. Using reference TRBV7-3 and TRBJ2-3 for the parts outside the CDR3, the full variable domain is GAGVSQTPSNKVTEKGKYVELRCDPISGHTALYWYRQSLGQGPEFLIYFQGTGAADDSGLPNDRFFAVRPEGSVSTLKIQRTERGDSAVYLCASSPITGTTDTQYFGPGTRLTVL.

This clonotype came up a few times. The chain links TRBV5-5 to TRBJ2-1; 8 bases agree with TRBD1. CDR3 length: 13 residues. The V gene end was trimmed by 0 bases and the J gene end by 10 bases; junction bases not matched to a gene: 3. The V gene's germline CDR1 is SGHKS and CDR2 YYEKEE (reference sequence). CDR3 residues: CASSLAGQEEQFF. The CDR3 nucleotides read TGTGCCAGCAGCTTGGCGGGACAGGAGGAGCAGTTCTTC. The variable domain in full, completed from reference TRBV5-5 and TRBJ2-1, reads DAGVTQSPTHLIKTRGQQVTLRCSPISGHKSVSWYQQVLGQGPQFIFQYYEKEERGRGNFPDRFSARQFPNYSSELNVNALLLGDSALYLCASSLAGQEEQFFGPGTRLTVL.

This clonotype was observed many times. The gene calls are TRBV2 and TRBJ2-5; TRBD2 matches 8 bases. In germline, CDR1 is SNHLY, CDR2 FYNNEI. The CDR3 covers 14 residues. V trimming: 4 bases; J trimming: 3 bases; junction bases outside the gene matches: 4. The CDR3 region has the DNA TGTGCCAGCAGTGGGAACGGGGGGGAAGAGACCCAGTACTTC. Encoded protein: CASSGNGGEETQYF.